This is a list of T cell receptor beta chains from one sample in a study of identical twins. Using its own MiXCR run on the 5' RACE reads, TCRdb lists one record per CDR3 protein. The sample yields approximately 1.8 million distinct CDR3 sequences, roughly 35% seen once. Sequencing was performed on cord blood. These receptors originate from a newborn girl in good health. CDR3s include the opening cysteine and the closing phenylalanine or tryptophan. A D gene is named only where the DNA matches it firmly. Size tells how often a clone was seen (once, few, many) or the class of an expanded clone, and some rows leave it out.

J gene: TRBJ2-5
V gene: TRBV4-1
D gene: .
clone size: .
CDR3 DNA: TGCGCCAGCAGCCAAGATCCTAGTACCCTGTACCAAGAGACCCAGTACTTC
CDR3 protein: CASSQDPSTLYQETQYF

J gene: TRBJ1-2
V gene: TRBV20-1
D gene: .
clone size: few
CDR3 DNA: TGCAGTGCTAGAGACCCCTCAACAGGGTACTATGGCTACACCTTC
CDR3 protein: CSARDPSTGYYGYTF

J gene: TRBJ1-2
V gene: TRBV7-9
D gene: TRBD1
clone size: .
CDR3 DNA: TGTGCCAGCAGCTTACGGGACAGTCATAACTATGGCTACACCTTC
CDR3 protein: CASSLRDSHNYGYTF

J gene: TRBJ2-3
V gene: TRBV7-2
D gene: .
clone size: .
CDR3 DNA: TGTGCCAGCAGCTACCAGGCGCTAAGGGCCACAGATACGCAGTATTTT
CDR3 protein: CASSYQALRATDTQYF

J gene: TRBJ2-5
V gene: TRBV27
D gene: .
clone size: .
CDR3 DNA: TGTGCCAGCAGTTCGCCGGGACTCCTAGGGGAGCAGTACTTC
CDR3 protein: CASSSPGLLGEQYF

J gene: TRBJ1-1
V gene: TRBV9
D gene: .
clone size: few
CDR3 DNA: TGTGCCAGCAGCGTACAGGGGGAAGCTTTCTTT
CDR3 protein: CASSVQGEAFF

J gene: TRBJ1-2
V gene: TRBV25-1
D gene: TRBD1
clone size: few
CDR3 DNA: TGTGCCAGCAGTGAATTCGAGGGACAGGGGAATGGCTACACCTTC
CDR3 protein: CASSEFEGQGNGYTF

J gene: TRBJ1-2
V gene: TRBV14
D gene: .
clone size: .
CDR3 DNA: TGTGCCAGCAGCCAAGAACAGGGAACGGATGGCTACACCTTC
CDR3 protein: CASSQEQGTDGYTF

J gene: TRBJ1-1
V gene: TRBV7-9
D gene: .
clone size: few
CDR3 DNA: TGTGCCAGCAGCTCCGCCGGGCTCACTGAAGCTTTCTTT
CDR3 protein: CASSSAGLTEAFF

J gene: TRBJ2-7
V gene: TRBV6-2/TRBV6-3
D gene: TRBD2
clone size: many
CDR3 DNA: TGTGCCAGCAGCCCAACTAGCGGGAGTAACGAGCAGTACTTC
CDR3 protein: CASSPTSGSNEQYF

J gene: TRBJ2-5
V gene: TRBV20-1
D gene: TRBD1
clone size: .
CDR3 DNA: TGCAGTGCCTTAGACAGGGGGAGGGCCAAAGAGACCCAGTACTTC
CDR3 protein: CSALDRGRAKETQYF

J gene: TRBJ1-1
V gene: TRBV11-2
D gene: .
clone size: few
CDR3 DNA: TGTGCCAGCAGCTTAGATAGTGGGTTCTGGAAAGCTTTCTTT
CDR3 protein: CASSLDSGFWKAFF

J gene: TRBJ1-2
V gene: TRBV7-2
D gene: .
clone size: .
CDR3 DNA: TGTGCCAGCAGCTTAAGCCCAGTTAACTATGGCTACACCTTC
CDR3 protein: CASSLSPVNYGYTF

J gene: TRBJ2-7
V gene: TRBV29-1
D gene: .
clone size: .
CDR3 DNA: TGCAGCGTTGAGGCAGGTTCCTACGAGCAGTACTTC
CDR3 protein: CSVEAGSYEQYF

J gene: TRBJ1-6
V gene: TRBV12-3/TRBV12-4
D gene: TRBD1
clone size: few
CDR3 DNA: TGTGCCAGCAGTTTTCACAGGGGGCGGGATTCACCCCTCCACTTT
CDR3 protein: CASSFHRGRDSPLHF

J gene: TRBJ2-3
V gene: TRBV10-2
D gene: .
clone size: .
CDR3 DNA: TGCGCCAGCAGTGAGTCCCTGGGACGGCCTAGCACAGATACGCAGTATTTT
CDR3 protein: CASSESLGRPSTDTQYF

J gene: TRBJ2-7
V gene: TRBV20-1
D gene: TRBD1
clone size: few
CDR3 DNA: TGCAGTGCTAAACGGACAGGGGGCCCCTACGAGCAGTACTTC
CDR3 protein: CSAKRTGGPYEQYF

J gene: TRBJ2-4
V gene: TRBV12-3/TRBV12-4
D gene: .
clone size: .
CDR3 DNA: TGTGCCAGCAGTTTAAAGTTTCAGGAAAACATTCAGTACTTC
CDR3 protein: CASSLKFQENIQYF

J gene: TRBJ1-6
V gene: TRBV12-3/TRBV12-4
D gene: .
clone size: .
CDR3 DNA: TGTGCCAGCACCCCGGGCGCTGGGGGTATTTCACCCCTCCACTTT
CDR3 protein: CASTPGAGGISPLHF

J gene: TRBJ1-6
V gene: TRBV30
D gene: .
clone size: few
CDR3 DNA: TGTGCCTTCTACAATAATTCACCCCTCCACTTT
CDR3 protein: CAFYNNSPLHF

J gene: TRBJ2-3
V gene: TRBV4-2
D gene: .
clone size: few
CDR3 DNA: TGTGCCAGCAGCCAACGGGACCGGTCGGACACAGATACGCAGTATTTT
CDR3 protein: CASSQRDRSDTDTQYF

J gene: TRBJ2-2
V gene: TRBV30
D gene: TRBD2
clone size: .
CDR3 DNA: TGTGCCTCGAATAGCGGGGGGGCTTTGGACACCGGGGAGCTGTTTTTT
CDR3 protein: CASNSGGALDTGELFF

J gene: TRBJ1-3
V gene: TRBV12-3/TRBV12-4
D gene: .
clone size: .
CDR3 DNA: TGTGCCAGCAGTTTTCAGGCGTCGGGTGGAAACACCATATATTTT
CDR3 protein: CASSFQASGGNTIYF

J gene: TRBJ2-5
V gene: TRBV6-7
D gene: .
clone size: .
CDR3 DNA: TGTGCCAGCAGCTCTAGGCGGGATACCTACAATGAGCAGTACTTC
CDR3 protein: CASSSRRDTYNEQYF

J gene: TRBJ2-7
V gene: TRBV10-3
D gene: .
clone size: .
CDR3 DNA: TGTGCCATCAGTTACACTAGCTATAACGATTACAATGAGCAGTACTTC
CDR3 protein: CAISYTSYNDYNEQYF

J gene: TRBJ1-1
V gene: TRBV19
D gene: .
clone size: .
CDR3 DNA: TGTGCCAGTAGTCGCCCCGACTCGAATAGGGCTGAAGCTTTCTTT
CDR3 protein: CASSRPDSNRAEAFF

J gene: TRBJ1-2
V gene: TRBV20-1
D gene: .
clone size: few
CDR3 DNA: TGCAGTGCTAAGAAGACCTGGCACTTAAACTATGGCTACACCTTC
CDR3 protein: CSAKKTWHLNYGYTF

J gene: TRBJ2-3
V gene: TRBV14
D gene: .
clone size: few
CDR3 DNA: TGTGCCAGCAGCCAAGAAAGGGCCCGTAGCACAGATACGCAGTATTTT
CDR3 protein: CASSQERARSTDTQYF

J gene: TRBJ2-1
V gene: TRBV18
D gene: .
clone size: .
CDR3 DNA: TGTGCCAGCTCACGGAAGTACAATGAGCAGTTCTTC
CDR3 protein: CASSRKYNEQFF

J gene: TRBJ2-2
V gene: TRBV10-2
D gene: .
clone size: .
CDR3 DNA: TGCGCCAGCATCACGGGACTGAACACCGGGGAGCTGTTTTTT
CDR3 protein: CASITGLNTGELFF

J gene: TRBJ2-5
V gene: TRBV6-1
D gene: TRBD1
clone size: few
CDR3 DNA: TGTGCCACCTGCCATGACAGGGGAGAGACCCAGTACTTC
CDR3 protein: CATCHDRGETQYF

J gene: TRBJ2-2
V gene: TRBV14
D gene: .
clone size: .
CDR3 DNA: TGTGCCAGCAGCCAATTCCCGGGAGATTACACCGGGGAGCTGTTTTTT
CDR3 protein: CASSQFPGDYTGELFF

J gene: TRBJ1-4
V gene: TRBV4-1
D gene: .
clone size: few
CDR3 DNA: TGCGCCAGCAGCCCGGACGGAGCTAATGAAAAACTGTTTTTT
CDR3 protein: CASSPDGANEKLFF

J gene: TRBJ2-7
V gene: TRBV4-2
D gene: .
clone size: few
CDR3 DNA: TGTGCCAGCAGCCAAGATGTTTTAGGGGGCTACGAGCAGTACTTC
CDR3 protein: CASSQDVLGGYEQYF

J gene: TRBJ1-2
V gene: TRBV9
D gene: .
clone size: few
CDR3 DNA: TGTGCCAGCAGCGTAGAAGGGGCGGGCTATGGCTACACCTTC
CDR3 protein: CASSVEGAGYGYTF

J gene: TRBJ2-1
V gene: TRBV6-5
D gene: TRBD1
clone size: many
CDR3 DNA: TGTGCCAGCCGATCCCCAGGGGGTAAGCAGTTCTTC
CDR3 protein: CASRSPGGKQFF

J gene: TRBJ1-1
V gene: TRBV20-1
D gene: .
clone size: .
CDR3 DNA: TGCAGTGCCCCCCCCGGGGCTATGAACACTGAAGCTTTCTTT
CDR3 protein: CSAPPGAMNTEAFF

J gene: TRBJ2-7
V gene: TRBV5-1
D gene: .
clone size: .
CDR3 DNA: TGCGCCAGCAGCTTGAGTTCCATTGGGGAGCAGTACTTC
CDR3 protein: CASSLSSIGEQYF

J gene: TRBJ2-3
V gene: TRBV20-1
D gene: .
clone size: .
CDR3 DNA: TGCAGTGCTAGAGTACACGGGGGAGGCACAGATACGCAGTATTTT
CDR3 protein: CSARVHGGGTDTQYF

J gene: TRBJ1-1
V gene: TRBV5-1
D gene: .
clone size: many
CDR3 DNA: TGTGCCAGCAGCCTCCTTGGTGGGAACACTGAAGCTTTCTTT
CDR3 protein: CASSLLGGNTEAFF

J gene: TRBJ1-2
V gene: TRBV6-2/TRBV6-3
D gene: TRBD1
clone size: few
CDR3 DNA: TGTGCCAGCAGTTACTCACCCGGACAGGATGGCTACACCTTC
CDR3 protein: CASSYSPGQDGYTF

J gene: TRBJ1-5
V gene: TRBV5-1
D gene: .
clone size: once
CDR3 DNA: TGCGCCAGCAGCTTGGCCGGCAGGCCCAATCAGCCCCAGCATTTT
CDR3 protein: CASSLAGRPNQPQHF

J gene: TRBJ2-1
V gene: TRBV20-1
D gene: TRBD1
clone size: .
CDR3 DNA: TGCAGTGCTAGAGATCACCGGGACAGGAAAATTGAGCAGTTCTTC
CDR3 protein: CSARDHRDRKIEQFF

J gene: TRBJ1-6
V gene: TRBV3-1
D gene: TRBD1
clone size: .
CDR3 DNA: TGTGCCAGCAGCCATGGCGACAGGGGTCGATCACCCCTCCACTTT
CDR3 protein: CASSHGDRGRSPLHF

J gene: TRBJ2-5
V gene: TRBV10-3
D gene: .
clone size: few
CDR3 DNA: TGTGCCATCAGTGAGGGCAGGGAAGTTGAGACCCAGTACTTC
CDR3 protein: CAISEGREVETQYF

J gene: TRBJ2-1
V gene: TRBV9
D gene: TRBD2
clone size: few
CDR3 DNA: TGTGCCAGCAGCGGGACTAGCGCGCCCTTCAATGAGCAGTTCTTC
CDR3 protein: CASSGTSAPFNEQFF